The 29 T cell receptor beta chains below were found in one sample sequenced in a study of blood T cell repertoires in COVID-19 (dated by TCRdb to about 2020). Libraries were prepared through the immunoSEQ multiplex PCR assay. TCRdb limited this immuneACCESS table to in-frame rearrangements with V and J called. A share of clones is missing; checked studies link under half to unresolved V genes, and the rest is unexplained. The sample has under 300,000 clones on record, around nine tenths of them singletons. Approximately 2% of the sample is taken by the ten largest. Sequenced sample: PBMCs or T cells enriched from blood (not recorded which). The receptors here all came from a woman between 18 and 30 years old who had recovered from COVID-19.

The chain links TRBV28 to TRBJ1-1; the match to TRBD1 covers 9 bases. This CDR3 has 17 residues. Per germline, CDR1 MDHEN and CDR2 SYDVKM. V dropped 5 bases and J dropped 4; count of bases not matched to a gene: 14. This chain's CDR3 is CASSPHPLDRGFTEAFF. The CDR3, as DNA: TGTGCCAGCAGTCCCCACCCCCTCGACAGGGGGTTCACTGAAGCTTTCTTT.

V usage is TRBV5-1 and J usage is TRBJ2-7; 13 bases map to TRBD2. Germline CDR1 and CDR2: SGHRS and YFSETQ. The CDR3 is made up of 17 amino acids. The trim removed 0 bases at V and 5 bases at J, leaving 8 bases unmatched. CDR3 sequence reads: CASSLEGLAGALNEQYF. In DNA, the CDR3 is TGCGCCAGCAGCTTGGAAGGACTAGCGGGAGCTTTGAACGAGCAGTACTTC.

This clone came up once. The genes are TRBV7-2 and TRBJ1-4, with a possible D match to TRBD1 (6 bases). Germline V gene sequence: CDR1 SGHTA, CDR2 FQGNSA. This CDR3 has 16 residues. Trimming took off 1 base at V and 1 base at J, with 10 bases between the two ends. The CDR3 nucleotides are TGTGCCAGCAGCTTAGTGGCAGGGGTAACTAATGAAAAACTGTTTTTT. Translating gives CASSLVAGVTNEKLFF.

The chain links TRBV11-3 to TRBJ2-2; weak D call: TRBD1 (5 bases). The V and J ends lost 3 bases and 7 bases respectively, with 18 bases between them. The CDR3 is 16 amino acids. Germline values: CDR1 SGHNT, CDR2 YENEEA. The CDR3 coding sequence is TGTGCCAGCAGCTTGCTTCGTAATCAGGGTTACGGGGAGCTGTTTTTT. It specifies CASSLLRNQGYGELFF. Looking up the rest from reference TRBV11-3 and TRBJ2-2 gives the full variable domain: EAGVVQSPRYKIIEKKQPVAFWCNPISGHNTLYWYLQNLGQGPELLIRYENEEAVDDSQLPKDRFSAERLKGVDSTLKIQPAELGDSAVYLCASSLLRNQGYGELFFGEGSRLTVL.

The chain couples TRBV5-8 to TRBJ2-2, with no clear D. V shed 4 bases and J shed 5 bases, with 9 bases lying between them. CDR3 length equals 13 residues. Germline CDR1 reads SGHTS; CDR2 reads YDEGEE. The CDR3: CASSHRRTGELFF. CDR3 DNA sequence: TGTGCCAGCAGCCACAGAAGAACCGGGGAGCTGTTTTTT.

The rearrangement joins TRBV7-2 to TRBJ1-2, with D possibly matching TRBD1 (5 bases). Trimming cost V 5 bases and J 5 bases, with 12 bases left between them. CDR1 and CDR2 (germline): SGHTA, FQGNSA. The CDR3 consists of 13 residues. The DNA for the CDR3 is TGTGCCAGCAGCGAACAGGTTTGGTATGGCTACACCTTC. It codes for CASSEQVWYGYTF.

The genes are TRBV5-5 and TRBJ1-1; D is undetermined. V was cut by 2 bases and J by 0 bases, with 14 bases left in between. Germline V gene data show CDR1 as SGHKS and CDR2 as YYEKEE (reference sequence). There are 16 residues in the CDR3. The CDR3 nucleotides read TGTGCCAGCAGCTTCGGCCCCCAGCGAATGAACACTGAAGCTTTCTTT. Protein: CASSFGPQRMNTEAFF.

The rearrangement uses TRBV19 and TRBJ1-2; 9 nucleotides align to TRBD1. Germline CDR1 LNHDA, CDR2 SQIVND (reference sequence). The CDR3 runs to 14 residues. With 5 bases clipped from V and 6 bases from J, the junction kept 7 bases outside the gene matches. The CDR3 sequence: CASSHRGPNHGYTF. The CDR3 DNA reads as TGTGCCAGTAGTCACAGGGGGCCAAATCATGGCTACACCTTC.

The genes are TRBV24-1 and TRBJ1-2; a weak D match, TRBD1 (6 bases). Trimming took off 3 bases at V and 8 bases at J, with 12 bases between the two ends. This CDR3 contains 13 residues. The germline V gene has CDR1 KGHDR and CDR2 SFDVKD. The CDR3 sequence is CATSDNRERGYTF. For the CDR3, the DNA is TGTGCCACCAGTGATAACAGGGAGCGGGGCTACACCTTC.

This clone was observed a single time. The chain recombines TRBV29-1 with TRBJ1-2, with D possibly being TRBD1 (6 bases). V was cut by 7 bases and J by 7 bases, with 19 bases left in between. This CDR3 has 13 residues. From germline, CDR1 is SQVTM and CDR2 ANQGSEA. The CDR3 is CSAGASRQFGYTF. CDR3 sequence (DNA): TGCAGCGCAGGGGCGAGCAGGCAGTTTGGCTACACCTTC.

V usage is TRBV5-1 and J usage is TRBJ1-1, with D maybe TRBD1 (5 bases). From germline, CDR1 is SGHRS and CDR2 YFSETQ. V was trimmed by 2 bases and J by 5 bases, leaving 13 bases between them. The CDR3 loop spans 14 amino acids. CDR3 sequence reads: CASSFTTGGTEAFF. CDR3 in DNA: TGCGCCAGCAGCTTTACGACCGGGGGGACTGAAGCTTTCTTT.

V is TRBV27 and J is TRBJ2-1; no firm D call. From germline, CDR1 is MNHEY and CDR2 SMNVEV (reference sequence). This CDR3 region has 16 residues. V dropped 3 bases and J dropped 4 bases, with 16 bases sitting between them. DNA of the CDR3: TGTGCCAGCAGTTTTGGTCCAAAAAAGCCATACAATGAGCAGTTCTTC. Protein sequence: CASSFGPKKPYNEQFF.

This CDR3 is CATHGTGVSPLHF. The CDR3 DNA sequence: TGTGCCACCCATGGGACAGGAGTCTCACCCCTCCACTTT. The chain joins TRBV10-3 to TRBJ1-6, with 8 positions matching TRBD1. J lost 10 bases, V lost 10 bases, and 9 bases had no gene match. The length of the CDR3 is 13 residues. Germline V CDR1 and CDR2: ENHRY, SYGVKD.

The gene calls are TRBV5-8 and TRBJ2-1, with 8 nucleotides matching TRBD2. The germline V gene has CDR1 SGHTS and CDR2 YDEGEE. CDR3 length equals 15 residues. V was clipped by 1 base and J by 4 bases; unmatched bases: 4. The CDR3 here is CASSLRGGFYNEQFF. Written as DNA, the CDR3 is TGTGCCAGCAGCTTGCGCGGGGGGTTTTACAATGAGCAGTTCTTC.

This chain uses TRBV12-3 or TRBV12-4 with TRBJ2-7; the match to TRBD1 covers 8 bases. The V and J ends lost 6 bases and 6 bases, in that order; junction bases with no gene match: 7. This CDR3 spans 13 amino acids. CDR3 in amino acids: CASRPGGVTEQYF. As DNA, the CDR3 is TGTGCCAGCAGGCCAGGGGGCGTGACCGAGCAGTACTTC.

The rearrangement joins TRBV5-4 to TRBJ1-3; D gene uncertain. Germline values: CDR1 SGHNT, CDR2 YYREEE (reference sequence). The CDR3 extends over 15 amino acids. V was shortened by 4 bases and J by 2 bases, with 13 bases between the two germline ends. In DNA, the CDR3 is TGTGCCAGCAGCAGAACGGGAGCCGCTGGAAACACCATATATTTT. Translated: CASSRTGAAGNTIYF.

The rearrangement links TRBV10-1 to TRBJ1-4, with D maybe TRBD1 (5 bases). The CDR3 loop spans 19 amino acids. CDR1 and CDR2 from the germline V gene are WNHNN and SYGVQD (reference sequence). The germline V and J ends were trimmed by 10 bases and 7 bases, with 34 bases remaining between them. CDR3 in amino acids: CAIDPSGFPNNFDGEKLFF. The CDR3 bases are TGCGCCATCGACCCATCAGGGTTTCCAAACAACTTCGATGGTGAAAAACTGTTTTTT.

This chain uses TRBV27 with TRBJ1-1; D perhaps matches TRBD1 (6 bases). The V end was cut by 6 bases, the J end by 1 base, with 15 bases between. This CDR3 has 15 amino acids. Germline V CDR1 and CDR2: MNHEY, SMNVEV (reference sequence). The CDR3 here is CASSPRGHRNTEAFF. For the CDR3, the DNA is TGTGCCAGCAGCCCCAGGGGACACCGGAACACTGAAGCTTTCTTT.

The chain combines TRBV9 with TRBJ1-6, with a tentative D call TRBD1 (5 bases). Trimming stripped 0 bases from V and 10 bases from J, with 14 bases between. The CDR3 runs to 15 residues. Germline CDR1 and CDR2: SGDLS and YYNGEE. DNA of the CDR3: TGTGCCAGCAGCGTAGCATGGCAGGGCTTCTCACCCCTCCACTTT. Translating it yields CASSVAWQGFSPLHF.

The J gene is TRBJ1-6, the V gene TRBV11-2, with D tentatively TRBD1 (6 bases). Trimming shortened V by 5 bases and J by 0 bases, and 11 bases separated the two germline ends. CDR1 SGHAT and CDR2 FQNNGV come from the germline V gene. This CDR3 contains 16 residues. The CDR3 loop reads CASSRGGGSYNSPLHF. CDR3 nucleotides: TGTGCCAGCAGCCGGGGAGGGGGCTCCTATAATTCACCCCTCCACTTT.

The V call is TRBV10-3, the J call TRBJ1-2; a weak D match, TRBD1 (5 bases). The CDR3 is 15 residues long. Germline-derived CDR1 and CDR2 are ENHRY and SYGVKD. Trimming took 6 bases from V and 7 from J, leaving 21 bases between them. CDR3: CAIRPWGTEGFGYTF. CDR3 DNA sequence: TGTGCCATCAGACCGTGGGGGACGGAGGGGTTTGGCTACACCTTC.

CDR3 DNA sequence: TGTGCCAGCAGTTCTCCGACAGGGATCTATGGCTACACCTTC. Protein: CASSSPTGIYGYTF. V usage is TRBV6-5 and J usage is TRBJ1-2, with TRBD1 matching 7 bases. With 4 bases clipped from V and 4 bases from J, the junction kept 6 bases outside the gene matches. Germline CDR1 MNHEY, CDR2 SVGAGI. The CDR3 covers 14 residues.

The J gene is TRBJ2-2, the V gene TRBV24-1; a possible D gene is TRBD2 (6 bases). V gave up 9 bases and J gave up 1 base, with 14 bases separating them. This CDR3 region has 15 residues. CDR1 is KGHDR and CDR2 is SFDVKD in the germline V gene. CDR3 DNA: TGTGCCACCGGAGGGAGGTCGGGGAACACCGGGGAGCTGTTTTTT. Its protein product is CATGGRSGNTGELFF.

DNA for the CDR3: TGTGCCAGCAGCCAAGATCAAGCGGGGGGGAGTAACATTCAGTACTTC. It codes for CASSQDQAGGSNIQYF. The V gene is TRBV4-2, the J gene TRBJ2-4, with 10 bases lining up with TRBD2. V shed 0 bases and J 7 bases; nucleotides not matched to a gene: 6. The CDR3 totals 16 residues. Germline V gives CDR1 LGHNA, CDR2 YNFKEQ.

V usage is TRBV6-5 and J usage is TRBJ2-1; no clear D. This CDR3 is 14 amino acids long. Germline V gene sequence: CDR1 MNHEY, CDR2 SVGAGI. Trimming stripped 8 bases from V and 2 bases from J, with 13 bases between. The CDR3 DNA reads as TGTGCCAGCGGGTCTAGAGTCCCCTACAATGAGCAGTTCTTC. Protein product: CASGSRVPYNEQFF.

The gene calls are TRBV4-3 and TRBJ2-4, with 10 bases identical to TRBD1. Trimming took 1 base from V and 3 from J; bases not matched to a gene: 6. Per the germline V gene, CDR1 is LGHNA and CDR2 is YSLEER. The CDR3 is 17 amino acids. In nucleotides, the CDR3 is TGCGCCAGCAGCCAAGGCCTTAGGACAGGGGGCAAAAACATTCAGTACTTC. Amino acids: CASSQGLRTGGKNIQYF.

The chain has TRBV5-6 and TRBJ1-2; D gene unclear. The CDR3 is made up of 15 amino acids. V was trimmed by 4 bases and J by 8 bases, leaving 21 bases between them. The germline V gene has CDR1 SGHDT and CDR2 YYEEEE. The CDR3 region is CASSPPDKRRGGYTF. CDR3 in DNA: TGTGCCAGCAGCCCGCCCGATAAAAGGCGGGGAGGCTACACCTTC.

This chain uses TRBV11-2 with TRBJ2-1; TRBD2 agrees at 7 bases. The CDR3 covers 16 residues. After removal of 0 bases from V and 0 bases from J, the junction contained 2 bases not matched to a gene. In germline, CDR1 is SGHAT, CDR2 FQNNGV. The CDR3 sequence is CASSLEWEGSYNEQFF. The DNA of the CDR3 is TGTGCCAGCAGCTTAGAGTGGGAGGGCTCCTACAATGAGCAGTTCTTC.

The V gene is TRBV11-2, the J gene TRBJ1-1; D is uncertain. Germline loops: CDR1 SGHAT, CDR2 FQNNGV. This CDR3 has 15 amino acids. V was shortened by 4 bases and J by 0 bases, with 12 bases between the two germline ends. The CDR3 DNA reads TGTGCCAGCAGCTCGCCGGCCGGGGTGAACACTGAAGCTTTCTTT. Protein product: CASSSPAGVNTEAFF.